This TCR beta chain derives from a study of cytomegalovirus exposure and HLA in healthy donors. The overall study: The approximately 710 first-cohort repertoires and the 95 to 150 validation repertoires shared the same platform, a later analysis reported.

Donors came from a validation cohort of over a hundred subjects, distinct from the first 666-subject cohort. The germline V gene has CDR1 SGDLS and CDR2 YYNGEE. This CDR3 spans 16 amino acids. Trimming took 0 bases from V and 3 from J, leaving 15 bases between them. TCRdb's copy holds only in-frame clones and misses some; the assay was immunoSEQ multiplex PCR. This repertoire shows 60,000 to 70,000 clones, about 92% found once; its top ten account for approximately 5%. The gene calls are TRBV9 and TRBJ2-5, with TRBD1 as a possible D gene (6 bases). The clonotype was recovered from a man between 18 and 35 years old in good health and CMV-seropositive. Sequencing was performed on PBMCs. This CDR3 reads CASSVAPGRGEETQYF. In DNA form, the CDR3 reads TGTGCCAGCAGCGTAGCCCCGGGCAGGGGAGAAGAGACCCAGTACTTC.